The next 12 T cell receptor beta chains were all read from a single sample in a study of spatial heterogeneity in lung cancer. TCRdb itself ran the 5' RACE reads through MiXCR, one entry per CDR3 protein. The data show about 26,000 distinct CDR3 sequences, around 13% seen once. The time point denotes: sample taken at primary tumor resection. Researchers sequenced whole RNA taken from tumor, nontumor lung or frozen PBMC without sorting. The sample here was PBMCs, taken at surgery. The receptor source for this set is a female donor with early-stage non-small cell lung cancer.

This clonotype was detected ten times or more. This rearrangement joins TRBV7-9 to TRBJ2-2; 7 bases are a match to TRBD1. CDR1 SEHNR and CDR2 FQNEAQ come from the germline V gene (reference sequence). This CDR3 comprises 14 residues. V lost 8 bases, J lost 0 bases, and 3 bases stayed unmatched. CDR3 sequence reads: CASQDRANTGELFF. In nucleotides, the CDR3 is TGTGCCAGCCAAGACAGGGCGAACACCGGGGAGCTGTTTTTT.

This clonotype was recorded many times. The V call is TRBV18, the J call TRBJ1-1; no firm D call. V lost 0 bases and J 5 bases, leaving 13 bases between the germline ends. Germline V gene sequence: CDR1 KGHSH, CDR2 LQKENI. CDR3 length: 15 residues. CDR3 DNA sequence: TGTGCCAGCTCACCACCGGGTGTCCCCAGTACTGAAGCTTTCTTT. It yields the protein CASSPPGVPSTEAFF.

This clonotype is labeled as medium-sized. The chain has TRBV21-1 and TRBJ2-3; the table's D call of TRBD2 was not tested on the DNA. TRBV21-1 represents a pseudogene. The CDR3 length is 20 residues. CDR3 sequence reads: CASSTEKLAGDPRSTDTQYF. The DNA for the CDR3 is TGTGCCAGCAGCACCGAAAAACTAGCGGGAGACCCCCGCAGCACAGATACGCAGTATTTT.

This clonotype has a count of ten or more. The chain has TRBV5-1 and TRBJ2-7; 12 bases agree with TRBD1. J gave up 7 bases and V 4 bases, and 6 bases lay outside the gene matches. Germline V lookup: CDR1 SGHRS, CDR2 YFSETQ. CDR3 length: 14 residues. CDR3 DNA: TGCGCCAGCAGCCCGGGACAGGGGGCAGAGGAGCAGTACGTC. Amino acids: CASSPGQGAEEQYV.

This clonotype occurred many times. The chain is built from TRBV18 and TRBJ2-1; 10 positions agree with TRBD2. This CDR3 region has 15 residues. J lost 8 bases, V lost 2 bases, and 6 bases had no gene match. Germline CDR1 is KGHSH and CDR2 is LQKENI. The CDR3: CASSPASGRADEQFF. The CDR3 bases are TGTGCCAGCTCACCAGCTAGCGGGAGAGCGGATGAGCAGTTCTTC.

This clonotype was observed at least ten times. V usage is TRBV15 and J usage is TRBJ2-1; D ambiguous. The CDR3 totals 14 residues. Looked up from germline, CDR1 is LNHNV and CDR2 is YYDKDF (reference sequence). The V and J ends lost 4 bases and 5 bases respectively, with 12 bases between them. The CDR3, as DNA: TGTGCCACCAGCAACCCCGGGTCGGACAATGAGCAGTTCTTC. Its protein product is CATSNPGSDNEQFF.

There are a few counts of this clonotype. The chain joins TRBV7-3 to TRBJ1-5; D gene unclear. The CDR3 totals 12 residues. Trimming stripped 6 bases from V and 10 bases from J, with 13 bases between. Germline loops: CDR1 SGHTA, CDR2 FQGTGA. CDR3 bases: TGTGCCAGCAGTCCGGCGGGAGGACCCCAGCATTTT. Protein product: CASSPAGGPQHF.

This clonotype appeared many times. CDR3 residues: CASSLSFRAEPTYEQYF. CDR3 nucleotide sequence: TGTGCCAGCAGTTTATCATTTCGAGCTGAGCCGACATACGAGCAGTACTTC. This chain connects TRBV27 to TRBJ2-7; D not resolved. Germline lookup yields CDR1 MNHEY and CDR2 SMNVEV (reference sequence). V lost 0 bases, J lost 4 bases, and 19 bases lay in between. This CDR3 region has 17 residues.

This clonotype was seen only a few times. The gene calls are TRBV28 and TRBJ2-7; D not certain. The CDR3 has 13 residues. Germline V CDR1 and CDR2: MDHEN, SYDVKM. Trimming stripped 5 bases from V and 5 bases from J, with 13 bases between. CDR3 nucleotide sequence: TGTGCCAGCAGTCTCGGACCGCCCGACGAGCAGTACTTC. It translates to CASSLGPPDEQYF.

This clonotype appeared a single time. A read error may be the cause here, since a much bigger clone is one base away. This sequence joins TRBV28 and TRBJ1-5; D remains unclear. CDR1 is MDHEN and CDR2 is SYDVKM in the germline V gene. The CDR3 totals 11 residues. Trimming removed 5 bases from V and 15 bases from J, with 14 bases in between. The CDR3 nucleotides read TGTGCCAGCAGTGAGAGCTTATCCCTGCATTTT. This gives the protein CASSESLSLHF.

This clonotype was counted ten times or more. The rearrangement joins TRBV7-2 to TRBJ2-1, with 11 positions matching TRBD1. The CDR3 is 18 amino acids. V was pared by 4 bases and J by 9 bases, with 17 bases of the junction left unmatched. The germline CDR1 and CDR2 sequences are SGHTA and FQGNSA. CDR3 nucleotides: TGTGCCAGCAGCTACGGGACAGGGGGAAGCGTCCTGTACGGTGAGCAGTTCTTC. The encoded protein is CASSYGTGGSVLYGEQFF.

This chain uses TRBV20-1 with TRBJ2-7; D remains unclear. The V gene's germline CDR1 is DFQATT and CDR2 SNEGSKA (reference sequence). Trimming shortened V by 0 bases and J by 7 bases, and 4 bases separated the two germline ends. The CDR3 runs 10 residues. For the CDR3, the DNA is TGCAGTGCTAGAGAGGAAGAGCAGTACGTC. Protein product: CSAREEEQYV.